One and the same sample provided the 23 T cell receptor beta chains below, sequenced in a study of T cells in Graves' hyperthyroidism and ophthalmopathy. From RNA transcripts, TCR beta CDR3 regions were amplified. First-round RT-PCR with HTBI primers amplified the TCR CDR3 region. TCRdb recomputed calls from the multiplex PCR reads with MiXCR, one row per CDR3 protein. The data contain 350,000 or so distinct CDR3 sequences, roughly 23% of them singletons. The sequenced sample was blood. These receptors all stem from a woman between 45 and 65 years old with Graves' hyperthyroidism.

This clonotype was recorded only once. This may be a read error, as it is one base from a much larger clone. V usage is TRBV2 and J usage is TRBJ2-5, with TRBD2 identical over 7 bases. The CDR3 has 15 residues. Per the germline V gene, CDR1 is SNHLY and CDR2 is FYNNEI. V was clipped by 3 bases and J by 5 bases; unmatched bases: 9. In DNA, the CDR3 is TGTGCCAGCAGTGAGGGGGATGGGGGGGGGGAGACCCAGTACTTC. Encoded protein: CASSEGDGGGETQYF.

This clonotype has at least ten counts. V gene TRBV2 combines with J gene TRBJ1-5; 8 bases match TRBD1. Germline lookup yields CDR1 SNHLY and CDR2 FYNNEI. The CDR3 runs 13 residues. V lost 6 bases to trimming and J lost 7 bases; unmatched junction nucleotides: 5. The CDR3 region is CASRDREEQPQHF. The CDR3 bases are TGTGCCAGCAGGGACAGGGAGGAGCAGCCCCAGCATTTT.

This clonotype was counted ten times or more. The J gene is TRBJ2-1, the V gene TRBV15; 7 bases align to TRBD1. The J segment lost 4 bases and the V segment lost 4 bases, leaving 10 bases of the junction unmatched. The germline CDR1 and CDR2 sequences are LNHNV and YYDKDF (reference sequence). The CDR3 consists of 16 residues. The CDR3 region is CATSTNRDRPYNEQFF. CDR3 DNA sequence: TGTGCCACCAGCACTAACCGGGACAGACCATACAATGAGCAGTTCTTC.

The gene calls are TRBV6-1 and TRBJ2-1; 9 bases map to TRBD2. V trimming: 6 bases; J trimming: 9 bases; junction bases outside the gene matches: 12. Germline V gives CDR1 MNHNS, CDR2 SASEGT. The CDR3 has 15 residues. The CDR3 spells CASSQAGGLGSEQFF. For the CDR3, the DNA is TGTGCCAGCAGCCAAGCGGGGGGCCTTGGTTCTGAGCAGTTCTTC.

The chain has TRBV5-4 and TRBJ1-1; TRBD1 aligns across 10 bases. The CDR3 loop spans 16 amino acids. The J segment lost 4 bases and the V segment lost 5 bases, leaving 11 bases of the junction unmatched. Per germline, CDR1 SGHNT and CDR2 YYREEE (reference sequence). The CDR3 DNA is TGTGCCAGCAGTAGACAGGGGGCTAGGAGTTTCACTGAAGCTTTCTTT. Its protein is CASSRQGARSFTEAFF.

The chain has TRBV28 and TRBJ1-5; TRBD1 matches at 11 bases. The junction had 3 bases not matched to a gene; V was cut back by 3 bases and J by 5 bases. CDR1 and CDR2 (germline): MDHEN, SYDVKM. The CDR3 runs to 15 residues. The CDR3 DNA reads TGTGCCAGCAGTTTCCGGACAGGGGGCCATCAGCCCCAGCATTTT. Translating gives CASSFRTGGHQPQHF. Supplemented by reference TRBV28 and TRBJ1-5, the full variable domain reads DVKVTQSSRYLVKRTGEKVFLECVQDMDHENMFWYRQDPGLGLRLIYFSYDVKMKEKGDIPEGYSVSREKKERFSLILESASTNQTSMYLCASSFRTGGHQPQHFGDGTRLSIL.

This clonotype showed up many times. This chain uses TRBV3-1 with TRBJ2-7; perhaps TRBD1 as D (5 bases). Germline assignment: CDR1 LGHDT and CDR2 YNNKEL (reference sequence). The CDR3 is 12 residues long. V dropped 5 bases and J dropped 5 bases, with 10 bases sitting between them. CDR3 protein: CASSSQDHEQYF. CDR3 DNA sequence: TGTGCCAGCAGCTCACAGGATCACGAGCAGTACTTC.

The chain combines TRBV6-1 with TRBJ2-1; 7 bases fit TRBD2. CDR3 length: 15 amino acids. Germline values: CDR1 MNHNS, CDR2 SASEGT. The V gene end was trimmed by 7 bases and the J gene end by 8 bases; junction bases not matched to a gene: 14. The CDR3 coding sequence is TGTGCCAGCACCCGAAAAGCGGGACCCGGCTATGAGCAGTTCTTC. Protein product: CASTRKAGPGYEQFF.

This chain links TRBV11-3 with TRBJ2-7, with 7 bases lining up with TRBD1. The ends lost 6 bases at V and 3 bases at J; junction bases unmatched: 8. Germline V gene data show CDR1 as SGHNT and CDR2 as YENEEA. The CDR3 covers 14 residues. The CDR3 is CASSWGTANYEQYF. CDR3 DNA sequence: TGTGCCAGCAGTTGGGGGACAGCTAACTACGAGCAGTACTTC.

This clonotype showed up just a few times. This sequence may be a read error, since a much larger clone differs from it by one base. The chain is built from TRBV2 and TRBJ1-2, with D perhaps TRBD1 (5 bases). Germline CDR1 reads SNHLY; CDR2 reads FYNNEI. This CDR3 is 15 amino acids long. V dropped 4 bases and J dropped 6 bases, with 18 bases sitting between them. The CDR3 spells CASSVLDKGSDGYTF. CDR3 sequence (DNA): TGTGCCAGCAGTGTCCTAGACAAGGGGTCGGATGGCTACACCTTC. The variable domain in full, with the rest retrieved from reference TRBV2 and TRBJ1-2, is EPEVTQTPSHQVTQMGQEVILRCVPISNHLYFYWYRQILGQKVEFLVSFYNNEISEKSEIFDDQFSVERPDGSNFTLKIRSTKLEDSAMYFCASSVLDKGSDGYTFGSGTRLTVV.

This clonotype has just a few counts. Given the absence of the conserved phenylalanine or tryptophan at the CDR3 end, a read error is likely. The chain links TRBV6-2 or TRBV6-3 to TRBJ1-1, with 10 bases that match TRBD1. Germline V gives CDR1 MNHEY, CDR2 SVGEGT. The J segment lost 5 bases and the V segment lost 2 bases, leaving 5 bases of the junction unmatched. This CDR3 is 15 amino acids long. DNA of the CDR3: TGTGCCAGCAGTTACGCGAGACAGGGGGCGACTGAAGCTTTCCTT. It yields the protein CASSYARQGATEAFL.

On this clonotype: A single base separates this from a much larger clone, so it may be a read error. The chain employs TRBV28 and TRBJ2-7; TRBD1 matches at 8 bases. This CDR3 has 13 residues. V lost 10 bases and J lost 5; bases outside the gene matches: 10. Germline CDR1 reads MDHEN; CDR2 reads SYDVKM. The CDR3 protein is CATFRTGTNEQYF. CDR3 bases: TGTGCCACCTTCCGGACAGGGACGAACGAGCAGTACTTC.

This chain links TRBV20-1 with TRBJ2-5; D not resolved. V lost 0 bases, J lost 4 bases, and 18 bases lay in between. Germline loops: CDR1 DFQATT, CDR2 SNEGSKA (reference sequence). The CDR3 is 16 residues long. Written as DNA, the CDR3 is TGCAGTGCTAGAGACCTCAGAGGCCTGAGTCGAGAGACCCAGTACTTC. Its protein product is CSARDLRGLSRETQYF.

The genes are TRBV2 and TRBJ1-4; TRBD1 matches 10 bases. This CDR3 is built from 13 residues. Looked up from germline, CDR1 is SNHLY and CDR2 is FYNNEI. The junction had 3 bases not matched to a gene; V was cut back by 6 bases and J by 8 bases. The chain's CDR3 is CASRDRGHEKLFF. The CDR3 nucleotides are TGTGCCAGCAGAGACAGGGGGCACGAAAAACTGTTTTTT.

The table lists this clonotype with many counts. The V and J genes are TRBV5-1 and TRBJ2-2; 9 bases are a match to TRBD1. The ends lost 4 bases at V and 6 bases at J; junction bases unmatched: 10. The CDR3 consists of 16 residues. Germline V lookup: CDR1 SGHRS, CDR2 YFSETQ. CDR3 region: CASSGGQGVRSGELFF. CDR3 nucleotide sequence: TGCGCCAGCAGCGGGGGACAGGGAGTCCGATCCGGGGAGCTGTTTTTT.

There are a few counts of this clonotype. The chain employs TRBV5-6 and TRBJ2-6; D not resolved. V dropped 6 bases and J dropped 0 bases, with 10 bases sitting between them. The CDR3 sequence is 15 residues long. Per the germline V gene, CDR1 is SGHDT and CDR2 is YYEEEE. CDR3 coding DNA: TGTGCCAGCACCAGACCGAGCTCTGGGGCCAACGTCCTGACTTTC. This codes for CASTRPSSGANVLTF.

The chain employs TRBV19 and TRBJ2-3; weak D call: TRBD2 (6 bases). V was cut by 0 bases and J by 1 base, with 11 bases left in between. This CDR3 has 16 residues. CDR1 is LNHDA, CDR2 SQIVND, per germline (reference sequence). CDR3 protein: CASSIDARGRTDTQYF. CDR3 bases: TGTGCCAGTAGTATAGATGCGCGGGGCCGCACAGATACGCAGTATTTT. Full variable domain (missing parts from reference TRBV19 and TRBJ2-3): DGGITQSPKYLFRKEGQNVTLSCEQNLNHDAMYWYRQDPGQGLRLIYYSQIVNDFQKGDIAEGYSVSREKKESFPLTVTSAQKNPTAFYLCASSIDARGRTDTQYFGPGTRLTVL.

This clonotype was counted a few times. The chain couples TRBV11-3 to TRBJ2-4; 8 nucleotides align to TRBD1. Unmatched junction bases numbered 5, after V lost 5 bases and J lost 2 bases. In germline, CDR1 is SGHNT, CDR2 YENEEA. This CDR3 region has 15 residues. CDR3 nucleotides: TGTGCCAGCAGCCACAGGGGGGTGACCAAAAACATTCAGTACTTC. It translates to CASSHRGVTKNIQYF. The whole variable domain, filled in from reference TRBV11-3 and TRBJ2-4, reads EAGVVQSPRYKIIEKKQPVAFWCNPISGHNTLYWYLQNLGQGPELLIRYENEEAVDDSQLPKDRFSAERLKGVDSTLKIQPAELGDSAVYLCASSHRGVTKNIQYFGAGTRLSVL.

This clonotype was detected ten times or more. The chain has TRBV3-1 and TRBJ2-5; no reliable D call. The germline V gene has CDR1 LGHDT and CDR2 YNNKEL (reference sequence). Trimming took 0 bases from V and 6 from J, leaving 8 bases between them. The CDR3 has 13 residues. CDR3 bases: TGTGCCAGCAGCCAAGAACCCCTGAAGACCCAGTACTTC. Translation: CASSQEPLKTQYF.

The chain carries TRBV7-2 and TRBJ1-5; D is perhaps TRBD1 (5 bases). The CDR3 runs to 13 residues. Trimming stripped 2 bases from V and 7 bases from J, with 9 bases between. Germline values: CDR1 SGHTA, CDR2 FQGNSA. CDR3 in amino acids: CASSLRAGQPQHF. CDR3 coding DNA: TGTGCCAGCAGCTTACGAGCAGGGCAGCCCCAGCATTTT.

J is TRBJ2-7 and V is TRBV11-2, with D perhaps TRBD1 (6 bases). V shed 5 bases and J shed 3 bases, with 17 bases lying between them. The V gene's germline CDR1 is SGHAT and CDR2 FQNNGV. The CDR3 is 15 residues long. CDR3: CASSTNPGHRYEQYF. DNA for the CDR3: TGTGCCAGCAGCACCAACCCGGGACATCGCTACGAGCAGTACTTC.

The chain employs TRBV20-1 and TRBJ1-2, with 8 bases lining up with TRBD1. The CDR3 contains 16 residues. The germline CDR1 and CDR2 sequences are DFQATT and SNEGSKA (reference sequence). Trimming cost V 2 bases and J 2 bases; bases outside gene matches: 10. CDR3 protein: CSARPPTGADNYGYTF. The CDR3 DNA reads as TGCAGTGCTAGACCCCCGACAGGGGCAGACAACTATGGCTACACCTTC.

This clonotype was picked up many times. The chain links TRBV3-1 to TRBJ2-1; TRBD2 matches 7 bases. CDR1 LGHDT and CDR2 YNNKEL come from the germline V gene (reference sequence). V shed 4 bases, J shed 2 bases, and the junction held 17 bases outside the gene matches. The CDR3 extends over 19 amino acids. CDR3 residues: CASSRGTIGPGGPYNEQFF. For the CDR3, the DNA is TGTGCCAGCAGCCGAGGGACTATCGGACCTGGTGGCCCCTACAATGAGCAGTTCTTC.